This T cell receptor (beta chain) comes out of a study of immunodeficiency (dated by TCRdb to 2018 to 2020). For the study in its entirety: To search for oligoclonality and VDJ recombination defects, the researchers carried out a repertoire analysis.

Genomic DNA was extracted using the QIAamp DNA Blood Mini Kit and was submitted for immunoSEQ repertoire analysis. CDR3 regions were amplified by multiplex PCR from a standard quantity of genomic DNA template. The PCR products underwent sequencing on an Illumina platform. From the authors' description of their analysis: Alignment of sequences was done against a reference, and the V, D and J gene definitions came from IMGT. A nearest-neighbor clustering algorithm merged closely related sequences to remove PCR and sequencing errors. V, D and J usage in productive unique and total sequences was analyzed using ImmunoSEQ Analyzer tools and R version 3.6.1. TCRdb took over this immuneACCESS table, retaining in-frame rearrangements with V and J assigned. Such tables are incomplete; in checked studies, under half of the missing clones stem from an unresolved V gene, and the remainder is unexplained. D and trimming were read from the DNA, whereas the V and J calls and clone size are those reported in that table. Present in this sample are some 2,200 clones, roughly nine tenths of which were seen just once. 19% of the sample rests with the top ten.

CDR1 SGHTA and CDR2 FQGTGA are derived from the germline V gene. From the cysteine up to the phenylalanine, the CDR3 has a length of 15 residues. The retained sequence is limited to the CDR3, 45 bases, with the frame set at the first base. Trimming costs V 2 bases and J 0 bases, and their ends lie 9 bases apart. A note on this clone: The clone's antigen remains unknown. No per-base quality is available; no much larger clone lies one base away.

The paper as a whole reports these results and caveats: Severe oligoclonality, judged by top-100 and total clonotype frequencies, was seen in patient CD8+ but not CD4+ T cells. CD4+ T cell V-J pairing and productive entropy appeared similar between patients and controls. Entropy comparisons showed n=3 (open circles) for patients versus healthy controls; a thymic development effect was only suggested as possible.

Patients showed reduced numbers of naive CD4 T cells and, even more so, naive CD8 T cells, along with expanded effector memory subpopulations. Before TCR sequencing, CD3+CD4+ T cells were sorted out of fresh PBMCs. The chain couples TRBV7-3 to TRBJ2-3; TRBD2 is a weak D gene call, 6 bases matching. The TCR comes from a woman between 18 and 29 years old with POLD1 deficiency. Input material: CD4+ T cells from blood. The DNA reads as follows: TGTGCCAGCAGCTTAGGGGGGTATAGCACAGATACGCAGTATTTT. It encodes CASSLGGYSTDTQYF.